This paragraph covers one T cell receptor (beta chain) sequence. Its antigen is not known. For the second PCR, which ran for about 6 to 12 cycles, a sample-barcoded 5' primer and a J-beta primer mix were used. Every sample returned 2.5 million or more CDR3-containing paired-end reads. TCRdb called the 5' RACE reads again in MiXCR, with one record for every CDR3 protein. The table includes more than 1,400,000 distinct CDR3 sequences, 35% to 45% detected once. These data are taken from a study of blood T cells in healthy people across ages. Study observations and caveats: Diversity of TCR beta per million T cells declined in a roughly linear way with age. Because donor CMV status was unknown, expanded clonotype changes were possibly confounded.

Total RNA was isolated from each sample in quantities of at least 6 micrograms. Germline loops: CDR1 SGHAT, CDR2 FQNNGV. Trimming shortened V by 2 bases and J by 2 bases, and 8 bases separated the two germline ends. The CDR3 covers 14 residues. The origin of this receptor is a woman between 18 and 30 years old in good health. The sample comprised blood. This chain links TRBV11-2 with TRBJ2-3; tentative D call: TRBD1 (5 bases). CDR3 sequence: CASSLLGATDTQYF. In DNA, the CDR3 is TGTGCCAGCAGCTTACTTGGGGCCACAGATACGCAGTATTTT.